This T cell receptor (beta chain) was sequenced during a study of siplizumab effects on memory and regulatory T cells (dated by TCRdb to about 2019). Looking at the study overall: The effect of the anti-CD2 antibody siplizumab on alloreactive T-cell subsets was examined in allogeneic mixed lymphocyte reactions constructed from human PBMCs. General findings and caveats noted by the study authors: Because sequences below about 10^-5 frequency were poorly captured, only a minor fraction of alloreactive clones could be mapped to unstimulated subsets. A naive or memory phenotype could not be assigned to roughly 75-97% of proliferating CD4+ or CD8+ clones. The cumulative frequency of alloreactive sequences traceable to unstimulated CD4+ memory T cells was significantly reduced by siplizumab. Unstimulated naive T cells appeared to be more diverse than memory T cells, and naive cells seemed to make a substantial contribution to the alloresponse. The suppressive function of proliferating Tregs from siplizumab cultures was not functionally confirmed. Of the alloreactive CD4+ clones that could be mapped, the Treg-derived share averaged 68.8% with siplizumab compared with 25% to 30% in control reactions.

On this clone: Its target antigen remains unknown. It has no much larger one-base neighbor in the sample; base qualities were not kept.

The CDR3 runs 14 amino acids, cysteine and phenylalanine included. CDR3 DNA only is kept here, 42 bases in frame from base 1. For CDR1 and CDR2, the germline V gene lists MNHEY and SVGAGI. Trimming takes 3 bases from V and 3 bases from J, and the germline ends sit 10 bases apart. Library preparation was by the immunoSEQ multiplex PCR assay. The deep sequencing platform assayed around 10^5 TCR templates per sample. Genomic DNA extracted from sorted T cells was used for TCRbeta CDR3 sequencing. As for the authors' bioinformatics: The R programming language was used for the clonal analysis of the TCRbeta CDR3 data. Unstimulated samples were compared with post-reaction CFSE-low samples to define alloreactive CD4+ and CD8+ clones. Alloreactive CD4+ clones were assigned to regulatory or non-regulatory origin by matching sequences to sorted unstimulated Treg and non-Treg repertoires. This immuneACCESS table, as held by TCRdb, lists in-frame sequences with V and J called but not all clones. Of the missing ones, under half trace to an unresolved V gene in checked studies; the others have no known cause. The V and J calls and the clone size are those of that table, but D and trimming were determined from the DNA. The sample table contains about 100,000 clones; only one count was recorded for about 91% of them. Of the sample, 0.15% falls within the top ten clones.

TCRbeta CDR3 sequencing was performed on sorted unstimulated T cells and on proliferating T cells recovered from mixed lymphocyte reactions. Fresh whole blood from fewer than 11 HLA-typed healthy donors was used to isolate PBMCs. The sequence was collected from a human donor in good health. Material for sequencing was CD4+ T cells sorted from blood. Rearrangement joined TRBV6-5 to TRBJ2-3; matching of 6 bases hints at TRBD2 as the D gene. The bases are TGTGCCAGCAGTTATCGGGGGAGAACAGATACGCAGTATTTT. This codes for CASSYRGRTDTQYF.